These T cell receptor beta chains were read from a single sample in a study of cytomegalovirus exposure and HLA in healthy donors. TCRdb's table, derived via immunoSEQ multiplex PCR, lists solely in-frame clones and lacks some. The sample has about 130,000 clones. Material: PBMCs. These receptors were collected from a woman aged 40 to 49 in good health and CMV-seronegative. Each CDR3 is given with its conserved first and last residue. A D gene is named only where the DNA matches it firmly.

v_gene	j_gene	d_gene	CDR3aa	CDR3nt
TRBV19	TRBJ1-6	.	CASMEEGSSYNSPLHF	TGTGCCAGTATGGAGGAGGGGAGCTCCTATAATTCACCCCTCCACTTT
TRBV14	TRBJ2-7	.	CASSQVAYEQYF	TGTGCCAGCAGCCAAGTGGCTTACGAGCAGTACTTC
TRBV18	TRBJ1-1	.	CASSLRQDMSATEAFF	TGTGCCAGCTCACTAAGACAGGACATGTCCGCCACTGAAGCTTTCTTT
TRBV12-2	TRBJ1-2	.	CASRLGPRSYGYTF	TGTGCAAGTCGCTTAGGGCCAAGAAGCTATGGCTACACCTTC
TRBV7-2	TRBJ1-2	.	CASSLERTAYGYTF	TGTGCCAGCAGCTTAGAGAGGACAGCCTATGGCTACACCTTC
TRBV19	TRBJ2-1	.	CASSEMDEQFF	TGTGCCAGTAGTGAGATGGATGAGCAGTTCTTC
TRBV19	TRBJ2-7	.	CASTSGLTYEQYF	TGTGCCAGTACTTCAGGGCTTACCTACGAGCAGTACTTC
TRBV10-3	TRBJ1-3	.	CAISDLGDFLGNTIYF	TGTGCCATCAGTGATTTAGGGGATTTTTTAGGAAACACCATATATTTT
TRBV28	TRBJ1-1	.	CASSLIENTEAFF	TGTGCCAGCAGTTTAATAGAGAACACTGAAGCTTTCTTT
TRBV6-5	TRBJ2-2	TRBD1	CASSSGQGAAGELFF	TGTGCCAGCAGTTCCGGACAGGGGGCCGCCGGGGAGCTGTTTTTT
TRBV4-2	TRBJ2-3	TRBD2	CASSRSGLAETTDTQYF	TGTGCCAGCAGCCGATCGGGACTAGCGGAGACCACAGATACGCAGTATTTT
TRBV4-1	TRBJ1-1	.	CASSQAAQMNTEAFF	TGCGCCAGCAGCCAAGCTGCACAGATGAACACTGAAGCTTTCTTT
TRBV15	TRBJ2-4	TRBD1	CATSRVIQGGNIQYF	TGTGCCACCAGCAGAGTAATACAGGGGGGAAACATTCAGTACTTC
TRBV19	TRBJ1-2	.	CASTLAGLGYTF	TGTGCCAGTACTTTAGCGGGACTTGGCTACACCTTC
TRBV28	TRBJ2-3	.	CASSPFSPTGRTDTQYF	TGTGCCAGCAGTCCCTTCTCCCCGACAGGTCGGACAGATACGCAGTATTTT
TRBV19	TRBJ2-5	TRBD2	CASSGPSGGAWETQYF	TGTGCCAGTAGTGGACCTAGCGGGGGGGCTTGGGAGACCCAGTACTTC
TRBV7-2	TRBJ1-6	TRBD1	CASSIPRLDRGYNSPLHF	TGTGCCAGCAGCATCCCAAGACTGGACAGGGGTTATAATTCACCCCTCCACTTT
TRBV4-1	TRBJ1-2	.	CASSQAWASKLTNYGYTF	TGCGCCAGCAGCCAAGCCTGGGCCTCGAAACTCACTAACTATGGCTACACCTTC
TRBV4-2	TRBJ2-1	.	CASKGGASYNEQFF	TGTGCCAGCAAGGGGGGGGCCTCCTACAATGAGCAGTTCTTC
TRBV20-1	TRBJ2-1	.	CSVRVYNEQFF	TGCAGTGTCCGAGTTTACAATGAGCAGTTCTTC
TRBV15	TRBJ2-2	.	CATTDPGLEPPGELFF	TGTGCCACCACCGACCCCGGACTCGAACCGCCCGGGGAGCTGTTTTTT
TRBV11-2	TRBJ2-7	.	CASSARDSYPYEQYF	TGTGCCAGCAGCGCCCGGGACTCCTATCCCTACGAGCAGTACTTC
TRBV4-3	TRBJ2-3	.	CASSQDRGDTQYF	TGCGCCAGCAGCCAAGATCGAGGAGATACGCAGTATTTT
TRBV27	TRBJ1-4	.	CASSLFSATNEKLFF	TGTGCCAGCAGTTTATTCAGCGCAACTAATGAAAAACTGTTTTTT
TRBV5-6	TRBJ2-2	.	CASSLLGDTGELFF	TGTGCCAGCAGCTTGTTAGGGGACACCGGGGAGCTGTTTTTT
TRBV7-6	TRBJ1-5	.	CASSLGVGNQPQHF	TGTGCCAGCAGCTTAGGAGTGGGCAATCAGCCCCAGCATTTT
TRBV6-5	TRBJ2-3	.	CASSWRDTQYF	TGTGCCAGCAGTTGGAGGGATACGCAGTATTTT
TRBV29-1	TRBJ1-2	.	CSVSDPNQFNYGYTF	TGCAGCGTTAGCGACCCTAACCAATTTAACTATGGCTACACCTTC
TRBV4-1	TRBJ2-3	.	CASSQAVLDTQYF	TGCGCCAGCAGCCAAGCTGTTTTGGATACGCAGTATTTT
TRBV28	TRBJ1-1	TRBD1	CASSPGTGTHTEAFF	TGTGCCAGCAGTCCCGGGACAGGGACGCACACTGAAGCTTTCTTT
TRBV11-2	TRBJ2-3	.	CASSLDSAGADTQYF	TGTGCCAGCAGCTTAGACAGCGCGGGCGCAGATACGCAGTATTTT
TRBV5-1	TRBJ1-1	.	CASSPTLGSNTEAFF	TGCGCCAGCAGCCCAACGCTGGGCTCGAACACTGAAGCTTTCTTT
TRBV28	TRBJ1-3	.	CASSPQVAGNTIYF	TGTGCCAGCAGTCCCCAGGTAGCGGGAAACACCATATATTTT
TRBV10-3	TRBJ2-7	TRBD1	CAISTPGQGSGPSSYEQYF	TGTGCCATCAGTACCCCGGGACAGGGGTCTGGGCCTAGCTCCTACGAGCAGTACTTC
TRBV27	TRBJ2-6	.	CASTSSDSFLSGANVLTF	TGTGCCAGCACGAGCTCGGACAGCTTTCTTTCTGGGGCCAACGTCCTGACTTTC
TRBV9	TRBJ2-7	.	CASSVAQREDEQYF	TGTGCCAGCAGCGTAGCTCAGAGGGAGGACGAGCAGTACTTC
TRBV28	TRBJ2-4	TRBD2	CASSRGGAVGNIQYF	TGTGCCAGCAGCCGCGGGGGGGCAGTGGGAAACATTCAGTACTTC
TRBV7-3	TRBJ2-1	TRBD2	CASSLMASGGSSYNEQFF	TGTGCCAGCAGCTTAATGGCTAGCGGGGGAAGCTCCTACAATGAGCAGTTCTTC
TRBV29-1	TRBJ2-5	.	CSAALRGTQYF	TGCAGCGCCGCCCTCCGAGGGACCCAGTACTTC
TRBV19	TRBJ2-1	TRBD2	CASSVPRGVDQGEQFF	TGTGCCAGTAGTGTCCCGCGGGGGGTGGATCAGGGTGAGCAGTTCTTC